Listed below are T cell receptor beta chains from one sample, sequenced in a study of shared clonotypes between healthy human individuals. This table comes from immunoSEQ multiplex PCR, and its TCRdb copy is limited to in-frame clones, with some not included. Of approximately 2,000,000 clones listed, 90% to 95% were seen once; the top ten hold around 1.7%. The material sequenced was naive CD8+ T cells from PBMCs. Every receptor here comes from a man aged 18 to 29 in good health. Some clones in this sample may be carry-over from other donors' samples. CDR3s include the opening cysteine and the closing phenylalanine or tryptophan.

TRBJ2-2	TRBV28	CASRFEGGRGGELFF
TRBJ2-5	TRBV27	CASSLRLAGGLETQYF
TRBJ1-6	TRBV30	CAWSVSESPLHF
TRBJ2-7	TRBV6-5	CASSYASGYEQYF
TRBJ2-2	TRBV7-9	CASSSTDRAPGELFF
TRBJ1-1	TRBV9	CASGHRGTEAFF
TRBJ1-2	TRBV27	CASSFHPPRMGHSYGYTF
TRBJ2-7	TRBV27	CASSRTGGSVEQYF
TRBJ1-5	TRBV28	CASSLFTGNQPQHF
TRBJ2-1	TRBV12-5	CASGFGGRNEQFF
TRBJ1-2	TRBV29-1	CSVWTGDGYGYTF
TRBJ1-3	TRBV28	CASSLWDNKGNTIYF
TRBJ2-7	TRBV7-9	CASSYGLAVAYEQYF
TRBJ2-3	TRBV7-9	CASSYPIDTQYF
TRBJ1-1	TRBV18	CASSPPRGGGVQTEAFF
TRBJ2-3	TRBV7-9	CASSLQMMRRSSTDTQYF
TRBJ1-5	TRBV6-1	CASSEANAQHF
TRBJ2-2	TRBV10-3	CAISERLDTGELFF
TRBJ2-3	TRBV4-3	CASSRTGGATDTQYF
TRBJ2-1	TRBV18	CASSPGLGSYNEQFF
TRBJ1-5	TRBV5-8	CASSPRGNQPQHF
TRBJ1-5	TRBV27	CASSSTGVRNQPQHF
TRBJ2-7	TRBV4-1	CASSQGVWGGDYEQYF